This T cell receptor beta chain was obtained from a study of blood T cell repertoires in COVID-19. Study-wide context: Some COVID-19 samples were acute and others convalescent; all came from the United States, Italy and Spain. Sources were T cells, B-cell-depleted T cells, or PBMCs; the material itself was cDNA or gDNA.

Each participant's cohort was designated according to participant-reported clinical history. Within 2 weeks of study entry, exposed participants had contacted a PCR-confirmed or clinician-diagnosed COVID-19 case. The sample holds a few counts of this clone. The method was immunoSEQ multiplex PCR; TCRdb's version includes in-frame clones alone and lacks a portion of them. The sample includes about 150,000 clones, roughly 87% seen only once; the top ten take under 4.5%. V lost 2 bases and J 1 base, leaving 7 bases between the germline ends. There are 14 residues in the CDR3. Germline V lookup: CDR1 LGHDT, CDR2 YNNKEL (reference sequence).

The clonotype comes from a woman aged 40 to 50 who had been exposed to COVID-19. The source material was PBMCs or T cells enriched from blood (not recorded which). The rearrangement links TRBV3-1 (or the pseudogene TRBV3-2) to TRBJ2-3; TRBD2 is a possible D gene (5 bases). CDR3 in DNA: TGTGCCAGCAGCCAATTCGGGGGCACAGATACGCAGTATTTT. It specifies CASSQFGGTDTQYF.